Shown below are 25 T cell receptor beta chains from a single sample sequenced in a study of response to subunit inactivated influenza vaccine. Via MiXCR, TCRdb re-called the RT-PCR reads, giving one row per CDR3 protein. The table shows about 700,000 distinct CDR3 sequences, with around 13% occurring only once. Sequenced here: PBMCs from blood, sampled approximately 15 days before vaccination. These TCRs come from a man between 50 and 59 years old who received an inactivated influenza vaccine.

This clonotype was observed many times. The genes are TRBV2 and TRBJ1-5, with 10 nucleotides matching TRBD1. CDR1 and CDR2 from the germline V gene are SNHLY and FYNNEI. The length of the CDR3 is 13 residues. Trimming cost V 7 bases and J 9 bases; bases outside gene matches: 6. CDR3 residues: CASNRDRGLPQHF. The CDR3 region has the DNA TGTGCCAGCAATCGGGACAGGGGTCTGCCCCAGCATTTT.

The chain combines TRBV28 with TRBJ1-1; D remains unclear. V was shortened by 5 bases and J by 2 bases, with 12 bases between the two germline ends. Germline V gene lookup returns CDR1 MDHEN and CDR2 SYDVKM. This CDR3 has 14 residues. The CDR3 spells CASSPRSLNTEAFF. CDR3 bases: TGTGCCAGCAGTCCGCGGTCCTTAAACACTGAAGCTTTCTTT.

This clonotype has a handful of counts. This rearrangement joins TRBV24-1 to TRBJ2-2, with 9 bases fitting TRBD1. Germline V gene sequence: CDR1 KGHDR, CDR2 SFDVKD. The J segment lost 6 bases and the V segment lost 8 bases, leaving 9 bases of the junction unmatched. CDR3 length: 15 residues. The CDR3 DNA follows: TGTGCCACCACTCCGGGACAGGGTGCCTCCGGGGAGCTGTTTTTT. It translates to CATTPGQGASGELFF.

V gene TRBV5-1 combines with J gene TRBJ2-3, with D possibly called TRBD1 or TRBD2 (5 bases each). Between the trimmed V and J ends, which lost 4 bases and 1 base, there was a span of 13 bases. The CDR3 has 15 residues. In germline, CDR1 is SGHRS, CDR2 YFSETQ. The CDR3: CASSHSGTGTDTQYF. Here the CDR3 DNA reads TGCGCCAGCAGCCATTCCGGGACGGGCACAGATACGCAGTATTTT.

This clonotype was detected ten times or more. The CDR3 is CASRTKPGQLGEAFF. CDR3 in DNA: TGTGCCAGCAGGACTAAACCCGGACAGCTCGGTGAAGCTTTCTTT. The J gene is TRBJ1-1, the V gene TRBV12-3 or TRBV12-4, with D perhaps matching TRBD1 (6 bases). Trimming pared 6 bases from V and 7 bases from J, leaving 21 bases between. The CDR3 sequence is 15 residues long.

This rearrangement joins TRBV4-2 to TRBJ1-3; no firm D call. CDR1 and CDR2 (germline): LGHNA, YNFKEQ. This CDR3 has 15 residues. Trimming stripped 0 bases from V and 0 bases from J, with 6 bases between. CDR3 coding DNA: TGTGCCAGCAGCCAAGAAGTCAGCTCTGGAAACACCATATATTTT. It codes for CASSQEVSSGNTIYF.

This clonotype was seen only a few times. This CDR3 is CASSFGGQGVGGQYF. Written as DNA, the CDR3 is TGTGCCAGCAGTTTCGGTGGTCAGGGGGTAGGCGGGCAGTACTTC. This chain links TRBV27 with TRBJ2-7, with 7 nucleotides matching TRBD1. The CDR3 is made up of 15 amino acids. V shed 3 bases and J 9 bases; nucleotides not matched to a gene: 14. Germline V gives CDR1 MNHEY, CDR2 SMNVEV (reference sequence).

This clonotype occurred once. V gene TRBV6-1 combines with J gene TRBJ2-3; 9 bases line up with TRBD1. This CDR3 comprises 16 residues. With V trimmed by 6 bases and J by 3 bases, 10 bases remained unmatched. The germline CDR1 and CDR2 sequences are MNHNS and SASEGT. CDR3 in amino acids: CASRLWSGQGTDTQYF. The CDR3 DNA follows: TGTGCCAGCAGACTGTGGTCGGGACAGGGTACAGATACGCAGTATTTT.

This clonotype has a handful of counts. The V and J genes are TRBV3-1 and TRBJ1-5; maybe TRBD1 (5 bases). The CDR3 is made up of 12 amino acids. Trimming removed 1 base from V and 10 bases from J, with 8 bases in between. In germline, CDR1 is LGHDT, CDR2 YNNKEL (reference sequence). CDR3 nucleotide sequence: TGTGCCAGCAGCCAAGGGGACGGTCCCCAGCATTTT. Protein sequence: CASSQGDGPQHF.

The rearrangement links TRBV25-1 to TRBJ1-5, with 7 bases lining up with TRBD1. The germline V gene has CDR1 MGHDK and CDR2 SYGVNS. The CDR3 runs to 14 residues. With 6 bases clipped from V and 4 bases from J, the junction kept 6 bases outside the gene matches. CDR3 nucleotide sequence: TGTGCCAGCAGGGGGGACAGTGCAAATCAGCCCCAGCATTTT. This codes for CASRGDSANQPQHF.

This clonotype has more than one count but fewer than ten. The chain links TRBV5-6 to TRBJ1-4, with no clear D. CDR1 is SGHDT and CDR2 is YYEEEE in the germline V gene. CDR3 length: 15 residues. V lost 1 base to trimming and J lost 4 bases, with 11 bases between them. The chain's CDR3 is CASSLILGNNEKLFF. DNA of the CDR3: TGTGCCAGCAGCTTGATATTGGGGAATAATGAAAAACTGTTTTTT.

This clonotype was counted a few times. This rearrangement joins TRBV7-2 to TRBJ1-1; TRBD1 might be the D (5 bases). The CDR3 runs to 15 residues. The V end was cut by 4 bases, the J end by 7 bases, with 19 bases between. CDR1 SGHTA and CDR2 FQGNSA come from the germline V gene. In DNA, the CDR3 is TGTGCCAGCAGCTGGAGCGGACACGGAGGCCTTGAAGCTTTCTTT. Amino acids: CASSWSGHGGLEAFF.

This clonotype was found a few times. This chain links TRBV7-2 with TRBJ2-4, with D perhaps TRBD2 (5 bases). Deletions cut 5 bases from V and 0 bases from J, with 17 bases between. The CDR3 sequence is 17 residues long. Germline CDR1 SGHTA, CDR2 FQGNSA. The CDR3 region is CASSRRLADLAKNIQYF. The CDR3 DNA reads TGTGCCAGCAGCAGGAGGCTAGCAGACCTAGCCAAAAACATTCAGTACTTC. The full variable domain, with the rest looked up from reference TRBV7-2 and TRBJ2-4, is GAGVSQSPSNKVTEKGKDVELRCDPISGHTALYWYRQSLGQGLEFLIYFQGNSAPDKSGLPSDRFSAERTGGSVSTLTIQRTQQEDSAVYLCASSRRLADLAKNIQYFGAGTRLSVL.

The chain recombines TRBV28 with TRBJ2-7; 7 nucleotides align to TRBD1. This CDR3 region has 14 residues. Germline V gives CDR1 MDHEN, CDR2 SYDVKM. J was trimmed by 2 bases and V by 8 bases; bases with no gene match: 9. The CDR3 is CASRRTGSTYEQYF. For the CDR3, the DNA is TGTGCCAGCCGCCGGACAGGATCAACCTACGAGCAGTACTTC.

The chain links TRBV10-3 to TRBJ2-3, with 10 nucleotides matching TRBD1. CDR1 ENHRY and CDR2 SYGVKD come from the germline V gene. The V segment lost 6 bases and the J segment 4 bases; nucleotides outside the gene matches: 7. The CDR3 contains 15 residues. CDR3 DNA: TGTGCCATCAGCTGGACAGGGGGGAGGTCAGATACGCAGTATTTT. It specifies CAISWTGGRSDTQYF.

The chain is built from TRBV3-1 and TRBJ2-3, with 8 bases fitting TRBD2. Trimming removed 0 bases from V and 5 bases from J; junction bases left unmatched: 10. This CDR3 spans 17 amino acids. Germline CDR1 reads LGHDT; CDR2 reads YNNKEL (reference sequence). CDR3 DNA sequence: TGTGCCAGCAGCCAAGATGGGGTGCGGGGGGTGGGAGATACGCAGTATTTT. This codes for CASSQDGVRGVGDTQYF.

This clonotype was seen a handful of times. The V and J genes are TRBV20-1 and TRBJ2-7; 11 positions agree with TRBD2. The length of the CDR3 is 14 residues. CDR1 DFQATT and CDR2 SNEGSKA come from the germline V gene (reference sequence). The junction had 8 bases not matched to a gene; V was cut back by 6 bases and J by 4 bases. CDR3 in amino acids: CSANPTSGSYEQYF. CDR3 DNA sequence: TGCAGTGCGAACCCAACTAGCGGGAGTTACGAGCAGTACTTC.

This clonotype was detected many times. The CDR3 protein is CASSSARQGQETQYF. CDR3 in DNA: TGTGCCAGCAGTTCCGCACGACAGGGACAAGAGACCCAGTACTTC. The rearrangement uses TRBV28 and TRBJ2-5, with 7 bases lining up with TRBD1. The V segment lost 4 bases and the J segment 2 bases; nucleotides outside the gene matches: 7. Looked up from germline, CDR1 is MDHEN and CDR2 is SYDVKM. The CDR3 is made up of 15 amino acids.

The genes are TRBV18 and TRBJ1-6; tentative D call: TRBD1 (5 bases). Germline-derived CDR1 and CDR2 are KGHSH and LQKENI. The CDR3 runs to 14 residues. V was pared by 3 bases and J by 8 bases, with 11 bases between. Here the CDR3 reads CASSPTKGDSPLHF. The CDR3 DNA is TGTGCCAGCTCACCGACTAAAGGGGATTCACCCCTCCACTTT.

This clonotype was seen a handful of times. This chain uses TRBV6-2 or TRBV6-3 with TRBJ2-5; D gene ambiguous. The V gene's germline CDR1 is MNHEY and CDR2 SVGEGT. The CDR3 is 14 amino acids. Deletions cut 5 bases from V and 6 bases from J, with 16 bases between. The CDR3 sequence: CASSPSWSPKTQYF. CDR3 in DNA: TGTGCCAGCAGTCCCAGTTGGAGTCCCAAGACCCAGTACTTC.

The genes are TRBV12-3 or TRBV12-4 and TRBJ1-1; D remains ambiguous. The CDR3 contains 12 residues. Trimming took off 3 bases at V and 7 bases at J, with 9 bases between the two ends. CDR3 nucleotides: TGTGCCAGCAGTTTCGGTCGGAGTGAAGCTTTCTTT. Protein: CASSFGRSEAFF.

The CDR3 is CASSLAPGGGATEQFF. CDR3 bases: TGCGCCAGCAGCTTGGCCCCGGGCGGGGGGGCCACTGAGCAGTTCTTC. The chain carries TRBV5-1 and TRBJ2-1; 9 bases match TRBD2. The V and J ends lost 0 bases and 9 bases, in that order; junction bases with no gene match: 10. CDR3 size: 16 residues. In germline, CDR1 is SGHRS, CDR2 YFSETQ.

V is TRBV4-2 and J is TRBJ2-5; unclear D gene. Trimming stripped 1 base from V and 1 base from J, with 7 bases between. Germline V gene sequence: CDR1 LGHNA, CDR2 YNFKEQ. The CDR3 spans 14 residues. CDR3 loop: CASSQASRQETQYF. The CDR3 DNA is TGTGCCAGCAGCCAAGCCAGCCGCCAAGAGACCCAGTACTTC.

This clonotype has only one observation. Its ends do not fully match the called genes, so a read error is possible. V is TRBV5-1 and J is TRBJ2-7; 7 nucleotides line up with TRBD1. CDR3 size: 14 residues. Germline V lookup: CDR1 SGHRS, CDR2 YFSETQ. In nucleotides, the CDR3 is TGCGCCAGCAGTCCAGGGGGTAGCTCCTACGAGCACTACTTC. This codes for CASSPGGSSYEHYF. The full variable domain, with the rest looked up from reference TRBV5-1 and TRBJ2-7, is KAGVTQTPRYLIKTRGQQVTLSCSPISGHRSVSWYQQTPGQGLQFLFEYFSETQRNKGNFPGRFSGRQFSNSRSEMNVSTLELGDSALYLCASSPGGSSYEHYFGPGTRLTVT.

The sample holds a few counts of this clonotype. The chain combines TRBV3-1 with TRBJ1-6, with unresolved D. The germline V gene encodes CDR1 LGHDT and CDR2 YNNKEL (reference sequence). Trimming cost V 0 bases and J 13 bases, with 13 bases left between them. The CDR3 length is 14 residues. The CDR3 DNA is TGTGCCAGCAGCCAAGAATTTCAACCCTTCCCCCTCCACTTT. This translates into CASSQEFQPFPLHF. Variable domain in full (rest from reference TRBV3-1 and TRBJ1-6): DTAVSQTPKYLVTQMGNDKSIKCEQNLGHDTMYWYKQDSKKFLKIMFSYNNKELIINETVPNRFSPKSPDKAHLNLHINSLELGDSAVYFCASSQEFQPFPLHFGNGTRLTVT.